This TCR beta chain came from a study of T cells in Graves' hyperthyroidism and ophthalmopathy. This clonotype has at least ten counts. RNA transcripts yielded amplified TCR beta CDR3 regions. HTBI primers drove first-round RT-PCR of the TCR CDR3. TCRdb processed the multiplex PCR reads anew with MiXCR; each CDR3 protein has one entry. The table lists about 550,000 distinct CDR3 sequences, less than 25% of them singletons. For the diagnoses, clinical symptoms, serum thyroxine and TRAb, thyroid ultrasound and orbital computed tomography were used. V lost 6 bases to trimming and J lost 3 bases, with 15 bases between them. Germline CDR1 is SNHLY and CDR2 is FYNNEI. This CDR3 comprises 14 residues.

The TCR originated in a man aged 18-30 years with Graves' hyperthyroidism. The genes are TRBV2 and TRBJ2-7; D is possibly TRBD2 (5 bases). The sequencing sample was made of blood. Written as DNA, the CDR3 is TGTGCCAGCAGGGATTCGGGGTCCCGCTACGAGCAGTACTTC. This encodes CASRDSGSRYEQYF.